The 5 T cell receptor beta chains listed next were all sequenced from one sample in a study of shared clonotypes between healthy human individuals. Profiling relied on immunoSEQ multiplex PCR, and the TCRdb table lists in-frame clones only, not all of them. This repertoire shows millions of clones, more than 80% found once; its top ten account for about 0.13%. What was sequenced was naive CD4+ T cells sorted from blood. Subset here: CD45RA+ positively selected. These receptors came from a man in his late teens or twenties in good health.

The chain links TRBV28 to TRBJ1-2, with a weak D call TRBD1 (5 bases). The CDR3 length is 15 residues. Germline V CDR1 and CDR2: MDHEN, SYDVKM. V lost 7 bases and J 1 base, leaving 16 bases between the germline ends. CDR3 protein: CASTPGDGHNYGYTF. DNA of the CDR3: TGTGCCAGCACCCCCGGGGACGGCCATAACTATGGCTACACCTTC.

The J gene is TRBJ1-1, the V gene TRBV25-1; D unclear. The germline V gene encodes CDR1 MGHDK and CDR2 SYGVNS. This CDR3 has 15 amino acids. Between the trimmed V and J ends, which lost 3 bases and 7 bases, there was a span of 18 bases. The CDR3 here is CASSDLNVGPSEAFF. The CDR3 DNA is TGTGCCAGCAGTGATCTGAATGTAGGTCCTAGTGAAGCTTTCTTT.

V is TRBV7-2 and J is TRBJ2-3, with 13 bases that match TRBD2. Germline CDR1 SGHTA, CDR2 FQGNSA. CDR3 length: 16 residues. Trimming cost V 7 bases and J 6 bases; bases outside gene matches: 10. In nucleotides, the CDR3 is TGTGCCAGCAAGGTGAGGATACTAGCGGGAGGGGATACGCAGTATTTT. This codes for CASKVRILAGGDTQYF.

Concerning this clone: Other DNA sequences in the sample encode the same CDR3. The genes are TRBV29-1 and TRBJ1-1; D unresolved. This CDR3 comprises 13 residues. V shed 4 bases and J shed 0 bases, with 9 bases lying between them. Germline CDR1 reads SQVTM; CDR2 reads ANQGSEA. Here the CDR3 DNA reads TGCAGCGTTGCCCCGCGGTTGAACACTGAAGCTTTCTTT. This sequence encodes CSVAPRLNTEAFF.

The chain couples TRBV4-3 to TRBJ2-2; possibly TRBD1 or TRBD2 for D (5 bases each). Germline CDR1 is LGHNA and CDR2 is YSLEER. The CDR3 loop spans 16 amino acids. Deletions cut 3 bases from V and 1 base from J, with 12 bases between. CDR3 residues: CASSHGDGQNTGELFF. CDR3 bases: TGCGCCAGCAGCCATGGGGACGGACAGAACACCGGGGAGCTGTTTTTT.